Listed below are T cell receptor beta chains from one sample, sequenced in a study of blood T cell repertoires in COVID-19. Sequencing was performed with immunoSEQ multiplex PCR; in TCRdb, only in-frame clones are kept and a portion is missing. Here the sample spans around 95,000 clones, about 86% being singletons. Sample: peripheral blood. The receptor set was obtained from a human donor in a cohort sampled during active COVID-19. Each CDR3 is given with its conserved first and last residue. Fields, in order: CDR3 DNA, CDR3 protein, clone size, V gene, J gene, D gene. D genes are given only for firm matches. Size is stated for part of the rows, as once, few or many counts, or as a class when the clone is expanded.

CDR3 DNA: TGTGCCAGCAGCTTGGGGAGCTCCTACGAGCAGTACTTC
CDR3 protein: CASSLGSSYEQYF
clone size: .
V gene: TRBV5-6
J gene: TRBJ2-7
D gene: .

CDR3 DNA: TGTGCCTGGAAAGGGGGCAGAGAAGCTTTCTTT
CDR3 protein: CAWKGGREAFF
clone size: .
V gene: TRBV30
J gene: TRBJ1-1
D gene: TRBD1

CDR3 DNA: TGTGCCAGCAGCCAGGGGGTCGCCGGGGTTGGCAATCAGCCCCAGCATTTT
CDR3 protein: CASSQGVAGVGNQPQHF
clone size: .
V gene: TRBV5-6
J gene: TRBJ1-5
D gene: TRBD1

CDR3 DNA: TGTGCCAGCAGCCGGGACAGGGTGTACGAGCAGTACTTC
CDR3 protein: CASSRDRVYEQYF
clone size: .
V gene: TRBV6-5
J gene: TRBJ2-7
D gene: TRBD1

CDR3 DNA: TGTGCTAGCAGCAGGGGAACCGGGACAGGCTCCTACAATGAGCAGTTCTTC
CDR3 protein: CASSRGTGTGSYNEQFF
clone size: .
V gene: TRBV7-7
J gene: TRBJ2-1
D gene: TRBD1

CDR3 DNA: TGCGCCAGCAGTGATTCAGGGGGCATAGCAGATACGCAGTATTTT
CDR3 protein: CASSDSGGIADTQYF
clone size: .
V gene: TRBV10-2
J gene: TRBJ2-3
D gene: TRBD1

CDR3 DNA: TGTGCCACCAGTGACGGAGGAAGTAGCAATCAGCCCCAGCATTTT
CDR3 protein: CATSDGGSSNQPQHF
clone size: .
V gene: TRBV24-1
J gene: TRBJ1-5
D gene: .

CDR3 DNA: TGTGCCAGCGGGACAGGGTTAAGTGAGCAGTACTTC
CDR3 protein: CASGTGLSEQYF
clone size: .
V gene: TRBV19
J gene: TRBJ2-7
D gene: TRBD1

CDR3 DNA: TGTGCCAGCAGTTACTCAGGGGACTCTGGGGCCAACGTCCTGACTTTC
CDR3 protein: CASSYSGDSGANVLTF
clone size: once
V gene: TRBV6-5
J gene: TRBJ2-6
D gene: .

CDR3 DNA: TGTGCCAGTAGTATAGGCCCTGGGCAGGGGGCGAACGAGCAGTACTTC
CDR3 protein: CASSIGPGQGANEQYF
clone size: .
V gene: TRBV19
J gene: TRBJ2-7
D gene: TRBD1

CDR3 DNA: TGTGCCAGCAGTGAAGGTCAGGCAGGCTATGGCTACACCTTC
CDR3 protein: CASSEGQAGYGYTF
clone size: .
V gene: TRBV6-1
J gene: TRBJ1-2
D gene: .

CDR3 DNA: TGCGCCAGCAGCTTGCGGCCAGCGGCTAGCACAGATACGCAGTATTTT
CDR3 protein: CASSLRPAASTDTQYF
clone size: .
V gene: TRBV5-1
J gene: TRBJ2-3
D gene: .

CDR3 DNA: TGTGCCAGCAGTGAGGAGAGAGGACAGTTGTACACTGAAGCTTTCTTT
CDR3 protein: CASSEERGQLYTEAFF
clone size: .
V gene: TRBV25-1
J gene: TRBJ1-1
D gene: .

CDR3 DNA: TGTGCCAGCAGCTTAAGGGGCTACAATGAGCAGTTCTTC
CDR3 protein: CASSLRGYNEQFF
clone size: .
V gene: TRBV12-3/TRBV12-4
J gene: TRBJ2-1
D gene: .

CDR3 DNA: TGTGCCAGCACCGCGACTCAGGGGGCGGGTCAGCCCCAGCATTTT
CDR3 protein: CASTATQGAGQPQHF
clone size: .
V gene: TRBV2
J gene: TRBJ1-5
D gene: TRBD1

CDR3 DNA: TGTGCCAGCAGTTTCGGGACAGGGCTACATAATTCACCCCTCCACTTT
CDR3 protein: CASSFGTGLHNSPLHF
clone size: .
V gene: TRBV28
J gene: TRBJ1-6
D gene: TRBD1

CDR3 DNA: TGTGCCAGCAGTTCTTCAGGCACCGGGGAGCTGTTTTTT
CDR3 protein: CASSSSGTGELFF
clone size: .
V gene: TRBV6-4
J gene: TRBJ2-2
D gene: .

CDR3 DNA: TGTGCCAGCAGTTACGAGTTTTGGACAGGGGATTTGACGAAGACCCAGTACTTC
CDR3 protein: CASSYEFWTGDLTKTQYF
clone size: .
V gene: TRBV6-2/TRBV6-3
J gene: TRBJ2-5
D gene: TRBD1

CDR3 DNA: TGTGCCAGCAGCAGAATCGACAGTAACGGCTACACCTTC
CDR3 protein: CASSRIDSNGYTF
clone size: .
V gene: TRBV3-1/TRBV3-2
J gene: TRBJ1-2
D gene: .

CDR3 DNA: TGTGCCAGCAGTTTACGAGACAGGGTGATGAAGACCCAGTACTTC
CDR3 protein: CASSLRDRVMKTQYF
clone size: .
V gene: TRBV28
J gene: TRBJ2-5
D gene: TRBD1

CDR3 DNA: TGTGCCAGCAGTGAATTAAGCGGGGCAGGGATAACCTACGAGCAGTACTTC
CDR3 protein: CASSELSGAGITYEQYF
clone size: .
V gene: TRBV6-1
J gene: TRBJ2-7
D gene: TRBD2

CDR3 DNA: TGTGCCAGCAGCCTACGCGGACTTATCACAGATACGCAGTATTTT
CDR3 protein: CASSLRGLITDTQYF
clone size: .
V gene: TRBV11-2
J gene: TRBJ2-3
D gene: .

CDR3 DNA: TGTGCCAGCAGTGAACGGTCCGGGACTAGCGGCTTCTACAATGAGCAGTTCTTC
CDR3 protein: CASSERSGTSGFYNEQFF
clone size: .
V gene: TRBV6-1
J gene: TRBJ2-1
D gene: TRBD2

CDR3 DNA: TGTGCCAGCAGCCTACAGGGGCATGGCTACACCTTC
CDR3 protein: CASSLQGHGYTF
clone size: .
V gene: TRBV3-1/TRBV3-2
J gene: TRBJ1-2
D gene: TRBD1

CDR3 DNA: TGTGCCAGCAGTTGGGGGGGGGCAAACACTGAAGCTTTCTTT
CDR3 protein: CASSWGGANTEAFF
clone size: .
V gene: TRBV27
J gene: TRBJ1-1
D gene: .

CDR3 DNA: TGTGCCAGCAGCCACCAGAGGATGAATGAAAAACTGTTTTTT
CDR3 protein: CASSHQRMNEKLFF
clone size: .
V gene: TRBV11-2
J gene: TRBJ1-4
D gene: .

CDR3 DNA: TGTGCCAGCAGCGCGGATGGAAACCTTAGCAATCAGCCCCAGCATTTT
CDR3 protein: CASSADGNLSNQPQHF
clone size: .
V gene: TRBV2
J gene: TRBJ1-5
D gene: .

CDR3 DNA: TGTGCCAGCTCACCAAGGGAGACCACTGAAGCTTTCTTT
CDR3 protein: CASSPRETTEAFF
clone size: .
V gene: TRBV18
J gene: TRBJ1-1
D gene: .

CDR3 DNA: TGTGCCAGCAGCGTAAATAGCGGACCCTACGAGCAGTACTTC
CDR3 protein: CASSVNSGPYEQYF
clone size: few
V gene: TRBV9
J gene: TRBJ2-7
D gene: .

CDR3 DNA: TGTGCCAGCAGCTTATCGGGACAGGGGTTCTACGAGCAGTACTTC
CDR3 protein: CASSLSGQGFYEQYF
clone size: .
V gene: TRBV7-9
J gene: TRBJ2-7
D gene: TRBD1

CDR3 DNA: TGTGCCAGCAGCCGCCAACCGGGACAGGCGCTATATGGCTACACCTTC
CDR3 protein: CASSRQPGQALYGYTF
clone size: once
V gene: TRBV7-2
J gene: TRBJ1-2
D gene: TRBD1

CDR3 DNA: TGTGCCAGCAGCGCCAGAGGGGGTGGCTACAATGAGCAGTTCTTC
CDR3 protein: CASSARGGGYNEQFF
clone size: .
V gene: TRBV5-4
J gene: TRBJ2-1
D gene: .

CDR3 DNA: TGTGCCAGCAGAGGGACTTCCACCGGGGAGCTGTTTTTT
CDR3 protein: CASRGTSTGELFF
clone size: .
V gene: TRBV2
J gene: TRBJ2-2
D gene: .

CDR3 DNA: TGTGCCAGCTCACGGGGGGGCGGGACAGGACGCGAGCAGTACTTC
CDR3 protein: CASSRGGGTGREQYF
clone size: once
V gene: TRBV18
J gene: TRBJ2-7
D gene: .

CDR3 DNA: TGTGCCAGTAGTGCGACAGGGTCTGGAAACACCATATATTTT
CDR3 protein: CASSATGSGNTIYF
clone size: .
V gene: TRBV19
J gene: TRBJ1-3
D gene: TRBD1

CDR3 DNA: TGTGCCAGCAGTTCTCCACATGGTAGCACAGATACGCAGTATTTT
CDR3 protein: CASSSPHGSTDTQYF
clone size: .
V gene: TRBV27
J gene: TRBJ2-3
D gene: .

CDR3 DNA: TGTGCCTGGAGTATTCGGACTAGCGGGTCAGATACGCAGTATTTT
CDR3 protein: CAWSIRTSGSDTQYF
clone size: .
V gene: TRBV30
J gene: TRBJ2-3
D gene: TRBD2

CDR3 DNA: TGTGCCAGCAGCTTATATCAAACAGGTACCTACGAGCAGTACTTC
CDR3 protein: CASSLYQTGTYEQYF
clone size: .
V gene: TRBV11-2
J gene: TRBJ2-7
D gene: .

CDR3 DNA: TGTGCCAGCAGCTTCGCCGGTATTGCGTACGAGCAGTACTTC
CDR3 protein: CASSFAGIAYEQYF
clone size: .
V gene: TRBV11-2
J gene: TRBJ2-7
D gene: .

CDR3 DNA: TGTGCCAGCAGTGTAAGCGGGAGTGGCCAAAACATTCAGTACTTC
CDR3 protein: CASSVSGSGQNIQYF
clone size: .
V gene: TRBV28
J gene: TRBJ2-4
D gene: TRBD2

CDR3 DNA: TGTGCCAGCAGGCTAGACAGGAACACTGAAGCTTTCTTT
CDR3 protein: CASRLDRNTEAFF
clone size: .
V gene: TRBV7-2
J gene: TRBJ1-1
D gene: .

CDR3 DNA: TGTGCCAGCTCACCTTCACCGGGACTAGCGGGCGTTACGCAGTATTTT
CDR3 protein: CASSPSPGLAGVTQYF
clone size: .
V gene: TRBV18
J gene: TRBJ2-3
D gene: TRBD2